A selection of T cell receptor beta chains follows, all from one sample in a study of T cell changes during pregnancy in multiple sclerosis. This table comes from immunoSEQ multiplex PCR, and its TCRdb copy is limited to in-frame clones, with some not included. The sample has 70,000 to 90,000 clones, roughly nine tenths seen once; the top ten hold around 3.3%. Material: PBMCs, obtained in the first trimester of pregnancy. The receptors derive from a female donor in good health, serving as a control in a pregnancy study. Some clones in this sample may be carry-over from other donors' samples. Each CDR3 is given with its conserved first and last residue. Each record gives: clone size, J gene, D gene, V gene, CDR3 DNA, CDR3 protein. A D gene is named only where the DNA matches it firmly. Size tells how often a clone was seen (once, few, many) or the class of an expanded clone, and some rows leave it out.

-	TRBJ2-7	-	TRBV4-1	TGCGCCAGCAGCCGCAAGCCCCCGGCTATGGGGCCCGCCGAGCAGTACTTC	CASSRKPPAMGPAEQYF
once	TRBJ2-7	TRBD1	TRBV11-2	TGTGCCAGCAGACCAATGGGACAGGGAATTTACGAGCAGTACTTC	CASRPMGQGIYEQYF
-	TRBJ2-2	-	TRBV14	TGTGCCAGCAGCCCCCTTATCACCGGGGAGCTGTTTTTT	CASSPLITGELFF
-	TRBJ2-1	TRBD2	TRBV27	TGTGCCAGCAGTTCCCGGGGGGGCTTTTACAATGAGCAGTTCTTC	CASSSRGGFYNEQFF
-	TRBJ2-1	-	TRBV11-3	TGTGCCAGCAGCCACCGCGGTTTTGGGAGTAGGTACAATGAGCAGTTCTTC	CASSHRGFGSRYNEQFF
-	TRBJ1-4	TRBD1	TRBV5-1	TGCGCCAGCAGCCCGGACAGGGAGGGTAGGGAACTGTTTTTT	CASSPDREGRELFF
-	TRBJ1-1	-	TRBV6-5	TGTGCCAGCACAGCGGGGTGGGAAGGGAACACTGAAGCTTTCTTT	CASTAGWEGNTEAFF
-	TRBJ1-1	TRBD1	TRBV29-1	TGCAGCGGCTCCAAGACAGGGGGCACTGAAGCTTTCTTT	CSGSKTGGTEAFF
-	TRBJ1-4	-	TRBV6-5	TGTGCCAGCAGCCGGGGGGGAAAGGGAGAAAAACTGTTTTTT	CASSRGGKGEKLFF
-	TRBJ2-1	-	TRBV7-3	TGTGCCAGCAGCTTAACCCCACGGGGCAATGAGCAGTTCTTC	CASSLTPRGNEQFF
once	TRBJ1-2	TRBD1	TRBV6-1	TGTGCCAGCAGTGAAGGAGGGGGACAGAACTATGGCTACACCTTC	CASSEGGGQNYGYTF
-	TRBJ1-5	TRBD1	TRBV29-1	TGCAGCGTTGATGGAGGGGGCGAGGGCAATCAGCCCCAGCATTTT	CSVDGGGEGNQPQHF
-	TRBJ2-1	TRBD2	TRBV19	TGTGCCAGTAGTATAATAGCGGGAGGGCCGGGTGAGCAGTTCTTC	CASSIIAGGPGEQFF
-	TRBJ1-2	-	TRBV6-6	TGTGCCAGCAGTTACGGGGGCGCGGGTGGCTACACCTTC	CASSYGGAGGYTF